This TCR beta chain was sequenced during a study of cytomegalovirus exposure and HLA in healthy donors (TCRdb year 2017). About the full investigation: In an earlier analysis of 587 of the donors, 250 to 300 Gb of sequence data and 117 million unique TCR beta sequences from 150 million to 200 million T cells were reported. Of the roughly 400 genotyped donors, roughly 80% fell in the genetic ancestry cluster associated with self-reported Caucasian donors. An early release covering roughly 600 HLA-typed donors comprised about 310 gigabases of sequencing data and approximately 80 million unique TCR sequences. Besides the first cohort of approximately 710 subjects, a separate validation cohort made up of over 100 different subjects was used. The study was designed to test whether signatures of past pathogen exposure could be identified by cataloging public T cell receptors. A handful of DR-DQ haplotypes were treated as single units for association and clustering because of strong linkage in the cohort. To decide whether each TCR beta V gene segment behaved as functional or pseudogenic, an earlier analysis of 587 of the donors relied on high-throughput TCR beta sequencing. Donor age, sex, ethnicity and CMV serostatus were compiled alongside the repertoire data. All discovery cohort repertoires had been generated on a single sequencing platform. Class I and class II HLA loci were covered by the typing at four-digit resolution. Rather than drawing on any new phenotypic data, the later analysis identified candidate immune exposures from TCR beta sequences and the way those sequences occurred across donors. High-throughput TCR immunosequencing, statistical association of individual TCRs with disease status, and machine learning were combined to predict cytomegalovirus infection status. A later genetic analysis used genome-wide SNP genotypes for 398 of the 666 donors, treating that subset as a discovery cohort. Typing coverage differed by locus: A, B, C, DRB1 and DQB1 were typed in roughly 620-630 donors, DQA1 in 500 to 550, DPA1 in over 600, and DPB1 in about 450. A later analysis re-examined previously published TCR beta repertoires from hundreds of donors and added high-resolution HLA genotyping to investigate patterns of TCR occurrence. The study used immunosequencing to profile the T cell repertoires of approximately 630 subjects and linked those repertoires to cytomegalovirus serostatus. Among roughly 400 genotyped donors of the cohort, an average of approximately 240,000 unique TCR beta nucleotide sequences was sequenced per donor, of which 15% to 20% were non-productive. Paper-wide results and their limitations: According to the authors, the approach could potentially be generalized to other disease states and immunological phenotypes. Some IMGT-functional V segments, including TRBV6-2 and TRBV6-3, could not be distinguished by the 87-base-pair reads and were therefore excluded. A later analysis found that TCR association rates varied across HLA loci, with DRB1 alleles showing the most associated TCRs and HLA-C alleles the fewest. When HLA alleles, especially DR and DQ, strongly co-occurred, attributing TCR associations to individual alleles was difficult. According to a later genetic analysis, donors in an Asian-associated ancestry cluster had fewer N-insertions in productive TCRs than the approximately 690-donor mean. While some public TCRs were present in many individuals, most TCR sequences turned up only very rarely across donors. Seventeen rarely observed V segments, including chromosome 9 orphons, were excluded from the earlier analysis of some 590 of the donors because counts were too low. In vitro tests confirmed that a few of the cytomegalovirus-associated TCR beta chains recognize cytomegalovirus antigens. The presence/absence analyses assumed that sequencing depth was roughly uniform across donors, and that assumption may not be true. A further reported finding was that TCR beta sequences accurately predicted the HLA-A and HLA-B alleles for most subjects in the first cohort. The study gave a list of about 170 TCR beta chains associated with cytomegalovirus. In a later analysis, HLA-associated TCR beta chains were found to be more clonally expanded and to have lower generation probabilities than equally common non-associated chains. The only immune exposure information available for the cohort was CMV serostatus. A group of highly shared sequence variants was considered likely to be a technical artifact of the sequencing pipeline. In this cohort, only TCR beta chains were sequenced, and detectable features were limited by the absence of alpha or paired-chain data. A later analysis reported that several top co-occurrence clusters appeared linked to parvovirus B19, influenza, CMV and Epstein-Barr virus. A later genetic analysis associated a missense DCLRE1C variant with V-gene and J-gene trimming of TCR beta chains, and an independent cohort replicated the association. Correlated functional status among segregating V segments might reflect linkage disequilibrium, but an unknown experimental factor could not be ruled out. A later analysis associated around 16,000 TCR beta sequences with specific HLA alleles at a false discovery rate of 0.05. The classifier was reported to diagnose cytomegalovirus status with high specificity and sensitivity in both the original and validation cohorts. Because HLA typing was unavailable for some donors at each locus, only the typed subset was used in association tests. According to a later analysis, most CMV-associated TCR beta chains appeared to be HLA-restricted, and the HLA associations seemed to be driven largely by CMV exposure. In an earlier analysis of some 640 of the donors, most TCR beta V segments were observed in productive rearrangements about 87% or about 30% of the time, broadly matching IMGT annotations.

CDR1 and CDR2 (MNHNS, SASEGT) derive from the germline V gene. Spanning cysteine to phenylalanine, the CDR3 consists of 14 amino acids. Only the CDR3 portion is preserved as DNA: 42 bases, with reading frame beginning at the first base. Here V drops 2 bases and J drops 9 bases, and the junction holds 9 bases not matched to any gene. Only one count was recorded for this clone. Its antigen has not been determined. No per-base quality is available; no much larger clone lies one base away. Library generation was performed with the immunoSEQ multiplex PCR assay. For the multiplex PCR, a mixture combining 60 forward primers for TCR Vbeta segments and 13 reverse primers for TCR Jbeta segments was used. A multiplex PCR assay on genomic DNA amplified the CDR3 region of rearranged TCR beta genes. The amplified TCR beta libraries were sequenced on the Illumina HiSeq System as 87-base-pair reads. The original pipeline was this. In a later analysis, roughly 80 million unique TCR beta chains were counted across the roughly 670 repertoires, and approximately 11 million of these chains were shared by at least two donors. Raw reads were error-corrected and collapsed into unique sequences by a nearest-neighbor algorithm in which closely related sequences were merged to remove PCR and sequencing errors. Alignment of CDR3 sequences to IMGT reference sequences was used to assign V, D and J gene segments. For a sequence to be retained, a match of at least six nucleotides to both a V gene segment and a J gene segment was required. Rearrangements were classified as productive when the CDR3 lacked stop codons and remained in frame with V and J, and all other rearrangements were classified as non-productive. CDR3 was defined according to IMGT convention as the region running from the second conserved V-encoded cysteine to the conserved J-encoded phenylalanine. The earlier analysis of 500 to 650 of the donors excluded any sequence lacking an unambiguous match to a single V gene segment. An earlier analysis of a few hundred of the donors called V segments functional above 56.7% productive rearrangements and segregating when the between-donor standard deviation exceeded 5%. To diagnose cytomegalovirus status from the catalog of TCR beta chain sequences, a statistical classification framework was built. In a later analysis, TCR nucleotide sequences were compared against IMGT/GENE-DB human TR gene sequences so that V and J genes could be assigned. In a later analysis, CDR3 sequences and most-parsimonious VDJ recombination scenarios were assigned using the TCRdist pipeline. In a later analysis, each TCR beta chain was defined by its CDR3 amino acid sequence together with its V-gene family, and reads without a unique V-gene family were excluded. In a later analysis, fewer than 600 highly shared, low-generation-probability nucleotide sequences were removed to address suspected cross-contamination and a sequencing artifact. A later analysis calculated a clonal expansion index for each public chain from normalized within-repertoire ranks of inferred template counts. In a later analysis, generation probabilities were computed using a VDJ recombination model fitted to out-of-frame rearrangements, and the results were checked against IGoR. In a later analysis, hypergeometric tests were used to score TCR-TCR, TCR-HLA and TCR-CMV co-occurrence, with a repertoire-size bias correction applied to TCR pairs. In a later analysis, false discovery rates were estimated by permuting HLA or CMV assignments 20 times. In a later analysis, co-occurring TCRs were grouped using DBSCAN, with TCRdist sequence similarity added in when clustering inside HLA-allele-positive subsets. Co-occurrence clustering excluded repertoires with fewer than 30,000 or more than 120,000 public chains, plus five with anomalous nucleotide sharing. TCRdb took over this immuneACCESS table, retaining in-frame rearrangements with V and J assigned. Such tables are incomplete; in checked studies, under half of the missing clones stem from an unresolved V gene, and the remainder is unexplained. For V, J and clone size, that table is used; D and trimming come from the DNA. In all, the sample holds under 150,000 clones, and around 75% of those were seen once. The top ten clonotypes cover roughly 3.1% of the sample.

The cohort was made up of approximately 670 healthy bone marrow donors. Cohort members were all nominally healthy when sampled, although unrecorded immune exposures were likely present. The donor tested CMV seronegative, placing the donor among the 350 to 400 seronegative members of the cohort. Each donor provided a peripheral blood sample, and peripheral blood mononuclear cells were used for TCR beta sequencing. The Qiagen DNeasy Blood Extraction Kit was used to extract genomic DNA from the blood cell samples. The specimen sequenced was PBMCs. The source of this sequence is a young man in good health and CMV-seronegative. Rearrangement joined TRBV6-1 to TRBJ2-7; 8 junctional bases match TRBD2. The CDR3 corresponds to CASSETGTSTRQYF. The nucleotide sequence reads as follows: TGTGCCAGCAGTGAAACCGGGACTAGTACAAGGCAGTACTTC.